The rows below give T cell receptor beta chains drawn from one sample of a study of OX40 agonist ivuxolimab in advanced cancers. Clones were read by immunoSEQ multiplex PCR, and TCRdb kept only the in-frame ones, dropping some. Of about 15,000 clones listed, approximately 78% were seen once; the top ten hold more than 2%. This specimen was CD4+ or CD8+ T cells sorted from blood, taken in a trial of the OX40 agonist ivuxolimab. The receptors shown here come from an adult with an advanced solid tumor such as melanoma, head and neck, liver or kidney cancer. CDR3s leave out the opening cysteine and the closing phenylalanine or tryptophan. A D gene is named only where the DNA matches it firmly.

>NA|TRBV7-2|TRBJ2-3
ASSLVASGTDTQY
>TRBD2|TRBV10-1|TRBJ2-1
ASSDSPGPPGGNEQF
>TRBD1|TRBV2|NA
AGRTGLPYEQY
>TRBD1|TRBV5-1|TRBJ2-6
ASSLGQGSRGGANVLT
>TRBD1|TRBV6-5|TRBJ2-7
ASSTGQGTYEQY
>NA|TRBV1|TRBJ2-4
TSSQDGVGKNIQY
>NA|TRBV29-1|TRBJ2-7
SARRGGDRSYEQY
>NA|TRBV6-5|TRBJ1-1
ASSLRGGGTEAF
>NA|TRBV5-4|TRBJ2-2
ASSLGAGPGTGELF
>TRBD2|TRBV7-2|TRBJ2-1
ASSLWLAGEEGEQF
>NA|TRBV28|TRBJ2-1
ASSSYNEQF
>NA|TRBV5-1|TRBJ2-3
ASSLGGVSDTQY
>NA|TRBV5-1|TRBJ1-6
ASSRNQGNSPLH
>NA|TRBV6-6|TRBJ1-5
ASSYLESQPQH
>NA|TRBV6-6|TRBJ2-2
ATTLVAGYTGELF
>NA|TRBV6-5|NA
AASGGYEQY
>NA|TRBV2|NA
ASSPRTSNYEQY
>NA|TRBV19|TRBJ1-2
ASSTSTANYGYT
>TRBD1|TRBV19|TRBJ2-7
ASSPRQGSYEQY
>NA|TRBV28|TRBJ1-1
ASSRNTEAF
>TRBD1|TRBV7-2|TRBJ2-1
ASSLAGTGNNEQF
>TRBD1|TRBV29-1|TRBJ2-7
SAVGDSAYEQY
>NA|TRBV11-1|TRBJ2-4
ASSLGQGRSIQY
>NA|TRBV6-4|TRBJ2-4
ASSEPLVAKNIQY
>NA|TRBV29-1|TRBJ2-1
SVHSGPSSYNEQF
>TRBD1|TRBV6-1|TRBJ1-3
ASGGQGGRNTIY
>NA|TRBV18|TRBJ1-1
ASSPPVRANDAF
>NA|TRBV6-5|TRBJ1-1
ASSYQGRAF
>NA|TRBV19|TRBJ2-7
ASSIEGGTAHFSYEQY
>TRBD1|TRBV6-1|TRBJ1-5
ASSPGTGGQPQH
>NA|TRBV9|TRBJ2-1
ASSVAPTGLYTSYAYNEQF
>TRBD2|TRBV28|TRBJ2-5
ASSIMTTSGSVAQY
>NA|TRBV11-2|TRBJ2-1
ASSLENSGEQF
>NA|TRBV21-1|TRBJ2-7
ASSKFRRHLLYEQY
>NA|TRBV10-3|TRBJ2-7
AISEARYEQY
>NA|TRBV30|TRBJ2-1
AWSVIGPRLNEQF
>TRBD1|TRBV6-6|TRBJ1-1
ASSYLTGVGTEAF
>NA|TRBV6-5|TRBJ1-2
ASSPQFDRNGYT
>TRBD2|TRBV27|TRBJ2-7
ASRPGTSGMGRQY
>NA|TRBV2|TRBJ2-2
ASRSPSFAGELF
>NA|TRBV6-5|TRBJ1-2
ASSYRDGYT
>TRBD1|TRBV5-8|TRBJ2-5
ASSLAGQGSKTQY
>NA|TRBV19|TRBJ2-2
ASSSRTPGELF
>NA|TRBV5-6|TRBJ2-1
ASRPQEGWGNEQF
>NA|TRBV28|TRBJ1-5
ASSSTTEFWDPQH
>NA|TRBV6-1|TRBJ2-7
ASTASGVGEQY
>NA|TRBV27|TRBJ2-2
ASSLRGIQLAGELF
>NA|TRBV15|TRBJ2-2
ATSRDSGTNTGELF
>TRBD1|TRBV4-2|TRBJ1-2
ASSQDGDRTVGGYT
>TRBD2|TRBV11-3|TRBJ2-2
ASSPGTSGSNTGELF
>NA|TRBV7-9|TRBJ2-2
ASSQNSVTGELF
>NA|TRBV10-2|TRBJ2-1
ASSEGGLSYNEQF
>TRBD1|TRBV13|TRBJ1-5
ASSLARGTGNQPQH
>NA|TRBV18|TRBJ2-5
ASSPGKETQY